Listed here are 10 T cell receptor beta chains from one sample, sequenced in a study of cytotoxic CD8 clonotypes in ibrutinib-treated CLL. Generated by immunoSEQ multiplex PCR, the TCRdb table keeps only in-frame clones and is missing some. The data contain approximately 100,000 clones, roughly four fifths of them singletons. The sample consisted of PBMCs, taken after 24 months of ibrutinib treatment. The receptor source for this set is a human donor with chronic lymphocytic leukemia.

The rearrangement links TRBV7-2 to TRBJ2-1; 10 nucleotides align to TRBD2. V trimming: 0 bases; J trimming: 9 bases; junction bases outside the gene matches: 8. Looked up from germline, CDR1 is SGHTA and CDR2 is FQGNSA. The CDR3 runs 16 residues. The CDR3 reads CASSLALAGARGEQFF. DNA for the CDR3: TGTGCCAGCAGCTTAGCTCTAGCGGGGGCACGGGGTGAGCAGTTCTTC.

V gene TRBV7-9 combines with J gene TRBJ2-6; tentatively, D is TRBD2 (7 bases). The CDR3 sequence is 19 residues long. V lost 3 bases to trimming and J lost 0 bases, with 18 bases between them. CDR1 SEHNR and CDR2 FQNEAQ come from the germline V gene (reference sequence). The CDR3 DNA reads as TGTGCCAGCAGCTTGGGTTCCGGGGGGCCCCCCTCTGGGGCCAACGTCCTGACTTTC. Translated, it gives CASSLGSGGPPSGANVLTF.

The chain recombines TRBV7-9 with TRBJ2-1, with no clear D. Germline CDR1 and CDR2: SEHNR and FQNEAQ (reference sequence). The V end was cut by 5 bases, the J end by 3 bases, with 14 bases between. CDR3 length: 15 residues. The CDR3 is CASSPQTVNYNEQFF. Here the CDR3 DNA reads TGTGCCAGCAGCCCCCAGACCGTGAACTACAATGAGCAGTTCTTC.

The V gene is TRBV6-5, the J gene TRBJ1-1; no firm D call. This CDR3 comprises 15 residues. Germline values: CDR1 MNHEY, CDR2 SVGAGI. V lost 0 bases to trimming and J lost 6 bases, with 14 bases between them. This CDR3 reads CASSYSNLRAAEAFF. In DNA, the CDR3 is TGTGCCAGCAGTTACTCGAATTTACGGGCGGCTGAAGCTTTCTTT.

The chain is built from TRBV19 and TRBJ1-2; D is perhaps TRBD1 (5 bases). CDR3 size: 15 residues. Germline CDR1 LNHDA, CDR2 SQIVND (reference sequence). Trimming took off 4 bases at V and 4 bases at J, with 16 bases between the two ends. The CDR3 sequence is CASSTVPPTAYGYTF. In DNA, the CDR3 is TGTGCCAGTAGTACAGTACCACCGACAGCCTATGGCTACACCTTC.

This sequence joins TRBV7-2 and TRBJ2-5; 7 bases align to TRBD2. Germline CDR1 SGHTA, CDR2 FQGNSA. J lost 4 bases, V lost 5 bases, and 7 bases had no gene match. The length of the CDR3 is 14 residues. This CDR3 is CASSPSAGVETQYF. CDR3 bases: TGTGCCAGCAGCCCTTCGGCGGGAGTAGAGACCCAGTACTTC.

The rearrangement links TRBV11-2 to TRBJ2-3; TRBD2 matches at 13 bases. Germline V gene lookup returns CDR1 SGHAT and CDR2 FQNNGV. CDR3 length: 16 amino acids. V shed 4 bases and J 4 bases; nucleotides not matched to a gene: 5. The CDR3 region is CASSSGLAGASDTQYF. The CDR3 nucleotides read TGTGCCAGCAGCTCAGGACTAGCGGGAGCGTCAGATACGCAGTATTTT. The variable domain in full, with the rest retrieved from reference TRBV11-2 and TRBJ2-3, is EAGVAQSPRYKIIEKRQSVAFWCNPISGHATLYWYQQILGQGPKLLIQFQNNGVVDDSQLPKDRFSAERLKGVDSTLKIQPAKLEDSAVYLCASSSGLAGASDTQYFGPGTRLTVL.

This clone was observed many times. V usage is TRBV25-1 and J usage is TRBJ1-2; TRBD1 is a possible D gene (6 bases). CDR1 is MGHDK and CDR2 is SYGVNS in the germline V gene. This CDR3 is 14 amino acids long. Trimming took off 1 base at V and 4 bases at J, with 10 bases between the two ends. The CDR3 reads CASSESVRGYGYTF. Here the CDR3 DNA reads TGTGCCAGCAGTGAATCGGTCAGGGGCTATGGCTACACCTTC.

The V and J genes are TRBV13 and TRBJ2-1, with 10 bases identical to TRBD2. Germline V gene lookup returns CDR1 PRHDT and CDR2 FYEKMQ (reference sequence). The V gene end was trimmed by 5 bases and the J gene end by 7 bases; junction bases not matched to a gene: 8. The CDR3 spans 15 residues. The DNA for the CDR3 is TGTGCCAGCAGCCCCCCAGGAGCGGGGGGGAATGAGCAGTTCTTC. Translated: CASSPPGAGGNEQFF.

This clone appeared a single time. The chain couples TRBV11-3 to TRBJ2-7, with D perhaps given as TRBD1 or TRBD2 (6 bases each). The CDR3 totals 16 residues. Germline loops: CDR1 SGHNT, CDR2 YENEEA. The V end lost 6 bases, the J end lost 1 base, and 19 bases lay between the germline ends. CDR3 sequence: CASSLFIGGMSYEQYF. For the CDR3, the DNA is TGTGCCAGCAGTTTATTCATCGGGGGCATGTCCTACGAGCAGTACTTC. Supplemented by reference TRBV11-3 and TRBJ2-7, the full variable domain reads EAGVVQSPRYKIIEKKQPVAFWCNPISGHNTLYWYLQNLGQGPELLIRYENEEAVDDSQLPKDRFSAERLKGVDSTLKIQPAELGDSAVYLCASSLFIGGMSYEQYFGPGTRLTVT.